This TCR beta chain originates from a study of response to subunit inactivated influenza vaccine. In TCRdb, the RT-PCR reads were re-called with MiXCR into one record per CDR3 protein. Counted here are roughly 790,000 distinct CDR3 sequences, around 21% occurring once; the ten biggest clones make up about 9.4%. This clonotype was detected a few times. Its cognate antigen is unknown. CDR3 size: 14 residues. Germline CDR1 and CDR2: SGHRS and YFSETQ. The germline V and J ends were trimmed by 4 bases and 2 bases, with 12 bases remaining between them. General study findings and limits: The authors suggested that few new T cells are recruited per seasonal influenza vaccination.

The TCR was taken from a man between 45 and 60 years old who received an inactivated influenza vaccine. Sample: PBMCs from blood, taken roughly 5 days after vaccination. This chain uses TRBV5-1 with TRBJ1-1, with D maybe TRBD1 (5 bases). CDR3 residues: CASSGGVSNTEAFF. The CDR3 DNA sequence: TGCGCCAGCAGCGGGGGGGTCTCCAACACTGAAGCTTTCTTT.